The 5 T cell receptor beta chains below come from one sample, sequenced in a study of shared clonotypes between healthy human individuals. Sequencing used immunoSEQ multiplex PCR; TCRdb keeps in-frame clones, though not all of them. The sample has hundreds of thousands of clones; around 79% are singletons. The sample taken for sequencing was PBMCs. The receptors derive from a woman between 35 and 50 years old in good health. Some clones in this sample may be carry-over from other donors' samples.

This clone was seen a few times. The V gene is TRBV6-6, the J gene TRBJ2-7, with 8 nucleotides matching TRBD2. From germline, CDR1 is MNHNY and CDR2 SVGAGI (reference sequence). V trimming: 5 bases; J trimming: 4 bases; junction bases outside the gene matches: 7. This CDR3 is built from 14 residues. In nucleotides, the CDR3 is TGTGCCAGCAGTCCAGCGGGAGAGCGGTACGAGCAGTACTTC. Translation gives CASSPAGERYEQYF.

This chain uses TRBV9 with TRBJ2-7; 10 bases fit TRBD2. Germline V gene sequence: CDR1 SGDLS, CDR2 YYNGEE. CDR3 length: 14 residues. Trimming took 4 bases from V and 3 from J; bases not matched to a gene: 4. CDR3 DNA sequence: TGTGCCAGCAGCTCTAGCGGGAGACACTACGAGCAGTACTTC. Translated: CASSSSGRHYEQYF.

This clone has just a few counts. CDR3 in amino acids: CASSPRDYSQETQYF. CDR3 nucleotide sequence: TGTGCCAGCAGCCCTAGGGACTACTCCCAAGAGACCCAGTACTTC. The chain combines TRBV5-5 with TRBJ2-5, with TRBD2 matching over 7 bases. The CDR3 runs 15 residues. V trimming: 4 bases; J trimming: 1 base; junction bases outside the gene matches: 7. Germline loops: CDR1 SGHKS, CDR2 YYEKEE (reference sequence).

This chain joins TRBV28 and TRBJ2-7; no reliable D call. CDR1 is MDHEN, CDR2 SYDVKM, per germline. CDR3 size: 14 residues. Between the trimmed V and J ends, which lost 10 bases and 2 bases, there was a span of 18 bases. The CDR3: CATSKPVLTYEQYF. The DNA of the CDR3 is TGTGCCACCTCGAAGCCAGTACTGACCTACGAGCAGTACTTC.

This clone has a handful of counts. The CDR3: CASSSLIGPRAMGANVLTF. The CDR3 bases are TGTGCCAGCAGCTCCTTGATTGGACCCCGCGCTATGGGGGCCAACGTCCTGACTTTC. V and J are TRBV11-2 and TRBJ2-6; D call uncertain. V lost 4 bases, J lost 4 bases, and 23 bases lay in between. This CDR3 has 19 amino acids. Germline lookup yields CDR1 SGHAT and CDR2 FQNNGV.